The 12 T cell receptor beta chains in this list originate from one sample, sequenced in a study of T-cell reconstitution after alpha-beta-depleted transplantation in children. Unique molecular identifiers were incorporated when the TCRbeta library was constructed. TCRdb re-called the PCR reads with MiXCR, one entry per CDR3 protein. Of some 400,000 distinct CDR3 sequences in the sample, about a fifth are singletons; the top ten hold 3.8%. Here the sequenced sample was PBMCs from the stem cell graft donor, taken from the stem cell graft. The source is a human donor who donated a stem cell graft to a child with acute myeloid leukemia.

A note on this clonotype: At one of its ends the junction is not consistent with the germline gene, which may arise from a read error. The chain joins TRBV5-5 to TRBJ1-2; TRBD1 matches at 7 bases. CDR3 length: 16 residues. In germline, CDR1 is SGHKS, CDR2 YYEKEE (reference sequence). In DNA form, the CDR3 reads TGTGCCAGCAGCTCAGGGGGGGTCCCTCGCCTCTATGGCTTCACCTTC. Its protein product is CASSSGGVPRLYGFTF.

The CDR3 protein is CSARDSGKLAGVGGANVLTF. The CDR3 DNA sequence: TGCAGTGCTAGAGATTCTGGTAAACTAGCGGGAGTAGGTGGGGCCAACGTCCTGACTTTC. The rearrangement links TRBV20-1 to TRBJ2-6, with 11 bases identical to TRBD2. The CDR3 runs 20 residues. V lost 0 bases to trimming and J lost 3 bases; unmatched junction nucleotides: 13. Germline V CDR1 and CDR2: DFQATT, SNEGSKA (reference sequence).

This clonotype was seen a few times. The chain recombines TRBV20-1 with TRBJ2-7; 8 positions match TRBD1. The CDR3 is 13 amino acids. V lost 3 bases, J lost 3 bases, and 4 bases stayed unmatched. Germline CDR1 is DFQATT and CDR2 is SNEGSKA (reference sequence). CDR3 sequence (DNA): TGCAGTGCTAGCCAGGGGGCCGACTACGAGCAGTACTTC. Translation: CSASQGADYEQYF.

This clonotype was detected a few times. The chain recombines TRBV6-4 with TRBJ2-2, with D perhaps TRBD2 (6 bases). The germline CDR1 and CDR2 sequences are MRHNA and SNTAGT. The CDR3 covers 14 residues. The V end was cut by 5 bases, the J end by 7 bases, with 14 bases between. The CDR3 DNA sequence: TGTGCCAGCAGTATTGGGACGGACTACGGGGAGCTGTTTTTT. Translating gives CASSIGTDYGELFF.

The chain employs TRBV5-1 and TRBJ2-1; 13 bases map to TRBD2. The CDR3 contains 17 residues. Unmatched junction bases numbered 4, after V lost 4 bases and J lost 0 bases. The V gene's germline CDR1 is SGHRS and CDR2 YFSETQ. This CDR3 is CASSKLAGGSSYNEQFF. CDR3 coding DNA: TGCGCCAGCAGCAAACTAGCGGGAGGGAGCTCCTACAATGAGCAGTTCTTC.

This chain connects TRBV6-1 to TRBJ2-1; 9 positions agree with TRBD1. The CDR3 spans 16 residues. V was pared by 6 bases and J by 8 bases, with 14 bases of the junction left unmatched. CDR1 and CDR2 (germline): MNHNS, SASEGT. Here the CDR3 reads CASRPGTGTPKDEQFF. CDR3 DNA: TGTGCCAGCAGGCCCGGGACAGGGACCCCGAAGGATGAGCAGTTCTTC.

This clonotype was counted many times. The chain carries TRBV29-1 and TRBJ1-1, with a weak D call TRBD1 (5 bases). The CDR3 consists of 14 residues. Germline CDR1 and CDR2: SQVTM and ANQGSEA. Trimming removed 5 bases at V and 1 base at J, with 14 bases between. The CDR3 DNA is TGCAGCGTTTCCCTCAGGGCCCCGAACACTGAAGCTTTCTTT. Its translation: CSVSLRAPNTEAFF.

This clonotype was observed a few times. V gene TRBV15 combines with J gene TRBJ2-7, with 15 bases matching TRBD2. This CDR3 region has 16 residues. Germline assignment: CDR1 LNHNV and CDR2 YYDKDF (reference sequence). Germline trimming cut 3 bases from V and 2 bases from J; bases unmatched to any gene: 2. The CDR3 here is CATSSGTSGGPYEQYF. The CDR3 DNA sequence: TGTGCCACCAGCAGTGGGACTAGCGGGGGGCCCTACGAGCAGTACTTC.

The chain joins TRBV4-1 to TRBJ2-1; maybe TRBD1 (6 bases). This CDR3 comprises 16 residues. The germline V and J ends were trimmed by 0 bases and 4 bases, with 13 bases remaining between them. Germline values: CDR1 MGHRA, CDR2 YSYEKL. CDR3 sequence (DNA): TGCGCCAGCAGCCAAGATCCAGGGGTGGGATACAATGAGCAGTTCTTC. Translation gives CASSQDPGVGYNEQFF.

This clonotype showed up many times. The chain links TRBV20-1 to TRBJ2-1; a weak D match, TRBD2 (5 bases). The germline V and J ends were trimmed by 6 bases and 3 bases, with 9 bases remaining between them. Per germline, CDR1 DFQATT and CDR2 SNEGSKA (reference sequence). The CDR3 covers 12 residues. This CDR3 reads CSAPRDYNEQFF. The CDR3 nucleotides read TGCAGTGCCCCGAGGGACTACAATGAGCAGTTCTTC.

The chain links TRBV2 to TRBJ1-5; 10 nucleotides line up with TRBD1. Germline CDR1 is SNHLY and CDR2 is FYNNEI. The ends lost 5 bases at V and 7 bases at J; junction bases unmatched: 5. The length of the CDR3 is 14 residues. The CDR3 nucleotides are TGTGCCAGCAGTAGGGACAGGGGCGAGCAGCCCCAGCATTTT. Protein sequence: CASSRDRGEQPQHF.

This chain links TRBV28 with TRBJ1-1; TRBD1 is a possible D gene (5 bases). This CDR3 is built from 14 residues. CDR1 MDHEN and CDR2 SYDVKM come from the germline V gene. The V end lost 2 bases, the J end lost 4 bases, and 11 bases lay between the germline ends. The DNA for the CDR3 is TGTGCCAGCAGTTTAGTGGGGGATGGCACTGAAGCTTTCTTT. Translating it yields CASSLVGDGTEAFF.